Detailed here is one T cell receptor beta chain. What it binds is unknown. The V segment lost 3 bases and the J segment 5 bases; nucleotides outside the gene matches: 3. The CDR3 has 14 amino acids. The V gene's germline CDR1 is KGHSH and CDR2 LQKENI. This table comes from immunoSEQ multiplex PCR, and its TCRdb copy is limited to in-frame clones, with some not included. Of 150,000 or so clones detected, 70% to 90% appear once; the ten largest clones hold approximately 12%. The data were taken from a study of radiation and T cells in renal cell carcinoma. Regarding the study as a whole: Baseline intratumoral clonotype presence is unknown without pretreatment biopsies. Top tumor clonotypes rose in blood 2 weeks post-radiation, then contracted.

Time point in this sample: baseline pretreatment blood. The sample's treatment: 15 Gy SBRT to primary tumor, nephrectomy 4 weeks later. Blood was sampled at baseline, 2 weeks and 4 weeks after SBRT. This specimen consisted of blood, obtained from a patient whose treatment included radiotherapy and nephrectomy. This chain uses TRBV18 with TRBJ1-1, with 10 bases lining up with TRBD1. The source is a woman between 45 and 60 years old with renal cell carcinoma. The CDR3 is CASSPGQGRTEAFF. CDR3 nucleotide sequence: TGTGCCAGCTCACCGGGACAGGGGCGAACTGAAGCTTTCTTT.